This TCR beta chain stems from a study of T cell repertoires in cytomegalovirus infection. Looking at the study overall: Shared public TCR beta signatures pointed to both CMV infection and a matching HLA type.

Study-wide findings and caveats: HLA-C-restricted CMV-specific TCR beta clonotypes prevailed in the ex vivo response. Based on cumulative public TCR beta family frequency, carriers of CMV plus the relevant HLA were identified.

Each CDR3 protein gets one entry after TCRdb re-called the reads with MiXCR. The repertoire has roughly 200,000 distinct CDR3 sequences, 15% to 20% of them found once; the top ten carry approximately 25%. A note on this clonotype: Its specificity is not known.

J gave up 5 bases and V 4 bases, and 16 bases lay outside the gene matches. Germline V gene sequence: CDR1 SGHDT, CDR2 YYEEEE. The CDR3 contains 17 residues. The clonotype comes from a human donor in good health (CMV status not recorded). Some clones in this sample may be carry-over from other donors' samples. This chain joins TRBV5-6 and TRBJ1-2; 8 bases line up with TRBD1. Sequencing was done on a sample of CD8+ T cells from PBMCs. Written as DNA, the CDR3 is TGTGCCAGCAGCCCAACCCGTCGGGACAGGAACTTATATGGCTACACCTTC. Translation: CASSPTRRDRNLYGYTF.